Each of the 32 T cell receptor beta chains below was sequenced from the same sample in a study of T cell repertoires in cytomegalovirus infection (dated by TCRdb to between 2019 and 2020). The sequencer listed for this sample is Illumina HiSeq 1500. TCRdb reprocessing: public reads trimmed at Q25 with fastp, clones called with MiXCR, in-frame beta chains kept. Each entry is one CDR3 protein sequence, shown with its most common DNA and genes. Here the sample has some 920,000 distinct CDR3 sequences; approximately 31% occur a single time. The top ten clonotypes cover roughly an eighth of the sample. The sample's treatment or condition label is to be understood as: in vitro stimulation with specific CMV peptide epitopes to enrich CMV-specific T cells. These receptors have no identified antigens. Sequences were derived from cultured CD8+ T cells from PBMCs, sampled from culture after CMV antigen stimulation. These receptors originate from a human donor in good health (CMV status not recorded). Some clones in this sample may be carry-over from other donors' samples.

The chain combines TRBV6-5 with TRBJ2-3; D is unclear. Germline V gene sequence: CDR1 MNHEY, CDR2 SVGAGI. The CDR3 consists of 15 residues. Trimming took 5 bases from V and 1 from J, leaving 13 bases between them. CDR3 sequence (DNA): TGTGCCAGCAGTAAGGGCAGCCTCGGCACAGATACGCAGTATTTT. Encoded protein: CASSKGSLGTDTQYF.

This clonotype was detected ten times or more. CDR3 nucleotide sequence: TGTGCCAGCAGTCCTCCGAGCGGGGGGGCGGGGACCCAGTACTTC. Its translation is CASSPPSGGAGTQYF. The chain uses TRBV6-1 and TRBJ2-5, with 10 bases matching TRBD2. The CDR3 runs to 15 residues. V dropped 5 bases and J dropped 7; count of bases not matched to a gene: 10. Germline assignment: CDR1 MNHNS and CDR2 SASEGT.

This clonotype was counted between two and nine times. J is TRBJ1-1 and V is TRBV19; D is perhaps TRBD1 (5 bases). This CDR3 comprises 14 residues. Germline lookup yields CDR1 LNHDA and CDR2 SQIVND (reference sequence). V dropped 7 bases and J dropped 4 bases, with 16 bases sitting between them. CDR3 coding DNA: TGTGCCAGTAACCGGGGGGGGTGGACCACTGAAGCTTTCTTT. Translated, it gives CASNRGGWTTEAFF.

This clonotype was detected only a few times. This chain connects TRBV19 to TRBJ2-2; D unresolved. Germline CDR1 is LNHDA and CDR2 is SQIVND (reference sequence). The length of the CDR3 is 13 residues. V was trimmed by 3 bases and J by 7 bases, leaving 9 bases between them. The CDR3 spells CASSIVGSGELFF. The DNA of the CDR3 is TGTGCCAGTAGTATTGTAGGAAGCGGGGAGCTGTTTTTT.

A few counts support this clonotype. The chain uses TRBV4-3 and TRBJ2-2, with D perhaps TRBD2 (6 bases). In germline, CDR1 is LGHNA, CDR2 YSLEER. The length of the CDR3 is 17 residues. With 1 base removed from V and 6 bases from J, the gap between germline ends came to 18 bases. The CDR3 sequence: CASSQASVAEYSGELFF. CDR3 nucleotide sequence: TGCGCCAGCAGCCAAGCATCTGTAGCGGAATATTCCGGGGAGCTGTTTTTT.

The V call is TRBV19, the J call TRBJ1-1; 7 positions agree with TRBD1. CDR3 length equals 12 residues. After removal of 6 bases from V and 7 bases from J, the junction contained 5 bases not matched to a gene. Per the germline V gene, CDR1 is LNHDA and CDR2 is SQIVND (reference sequence). The CDR3 here is CASRAGGNEAFF. The CDR3 coding sequence is TGTGCCAGTAGGGCAGGGGGGAATGAAGCTTTCTTT. Drawing the rest from reference TRBV19 and TRBJ1-1, the complete variable domain is DGGITQSPKYLFRKEGQNVTLSCEQNLNHDAMYWYRQDPGQGLRLIYYSQIVNDFQKGDIAEGYSVSREKKESFPLTVTSAQKNPTAFYLCASRAGGNEAFFGQGTRLTVV.

The chain recombines TRBV27 with TRBJ2-3; 14 nucleotides agree with TRBD2. CDR1 and CDR2 (germline): MNHEY, SMNVEV (reference sequence). This CDR3 is 19 amino acids long. After removal of 5 bases from V and 3 bases from J, the junction contained 13 bases not matched to a gene. CDR3 bases: TGTGCCAGCAGTCCATGGACTAGCGGGGGGCCACGAGGGACAGATACGCAGTATTTT. It specifies CASSPWTSGGPRGTDTQYF.

This clonotype was picked up many times. The chain has TRBV6-1 and TRBJ1-1; possible D gene TRBD1, 5 bases. Trimming pared 9 bases from V and 6 bases from J, leaving 23 bases between. The CDR3 runs 15 residues. Germline assignment: CDR1 MNHNS and CDR2 SASEGT. CDR3 nucleotide sequence: TGTGCCAGTAGTACTTCGCAGGGACCCTCAGCTGAAGCTTTCTTT. Translating it yields CASSTSQGPSAEAFF.

In regard to this clonotype: A single base separates this from a much larger clone, so it may be a read error. The chain links TRBV7-2 to TRBJ1-5; D not certain. V lost 2 bases and J lost 3, with 8 bases in between. CDR1 SGHTA and CDR2 FQGNSA come from the germline V gene. CDR3 length: 14 residues. The CDR3 sequence is CASSLRALNQPQHF. The CDR3 DNA reads as TGTGCCAGCAGCTTAAGGGCCCTCAATCAGCCCCAGCATTTT.

The chain recombines TRBV6-5 with TRBJ2-4; D remains unclear. The CDR3 consists of 16 residues. Trimming left V 0 bases short and J 0 bases short, with 9 bases between. Per the germline V gene, CDR1 is MNHEY and CDR2 is SVGAGI. The chain's CDR3 is CASSYSLLIAKNIQYF. DNA for the CDR3: TGTGCCAGCAGTTACTCGCTCCTAATAGCCAAAAACATTCAGTACTTC.

The table lists this clonotype with a few counts. The gene calls are TRBV6-5 and TRBJ2-5; D not certain. Trimming pared 0 bases from V and 5 bases from J, leaving 7 bases between. Germline-derived CDR1 and CDR2 are MNHEY and SVGAGI. The CDR3 extends over 13 amino acids. The CDR3 nucleotides read TGTGCCAGCAGTTACTCCGTCCGGGAGACCCAGTACTTC. It codes for CASSYSVRETQYF.

Worth noting for this clonotype: Likely a read error: the CDR3 ends without its conserved phenylalanine or tryptophan. The chain links TRBV27 to TRBJ1-1, with 9 bases identical to TRBD1. The CDR3 extends over 15 amino acids. The trim removed 2 bases at V and 6 bases at J, leaving 7 bases unmatched. Germline-derived CDR1 and CDR2 are MNHEY and SMNVEV (reference sequence). The DNA for the CDR3 is TGTGCCAGCAGTTTAAGGGACAGGGTGCTTTCTGAAGCTTTCTAT. This codes for CASSLRDRVLSEAFY.

This clonotype showed up many times. The chain carries TRBV7-2 and TRBJ2-2, with D unresolved. Germline CDR1 is SGHTA and CDR2 is FQGNSA. V lost 0 bases and J lost 7, with 15 bases in between. The length of the CDR3 is 16 residues. The CDR3 DNA follows: TGTGCCAGCAGCTTAGCGCACCACTTAAAGGTCGGGGAGCTGTTTTTT. Protein: CASSLAHHLKVGELFF.

This clonotype was seen only once. This sequence joins TRBV27 and TRBJ1-1, with D hard to call. Per the germline V gene, CDR1 is MNHEY and CDR2 is SMNVEV (reference sequence). V was trimmed by 6 bases and J by 0 bases, leaving 14 bases between them. The CDR3 totals 15 residues. The CDR3 here is CASSLGSRLNTEAFF. For the CDR3, the DNA is TGTGCCAGCAGCCTAGGATCCAGACTGAACACTGAAGCTTTCTTT.

This clonotype was picked up many times. The chain joins TRBV27 to TRBJ1-1; D possibly corresponds to TRBD1 (6 bases). In germline, CDR1 is MNHEY, CDR2 SMNVEV (reference sequence). The CDR3 has 15 amino acids. Trimming removed 5 bases from V and 7 bases from J, with 20 bases in between. The CDR3 nucleotides read TGTGCCAGCAGTCTCTCGGCAAGGGGGACTCTTGAAGCTTTCTTT. Residues: CASSLSARGTLEAFF.

This clonotype was seen at least ten times. The chain carries TRBV6-2 or TRBV6-3 and TRBJ1-5, with 9 bases that match TRBD1. This CDR3 has 16 residues. V lost 4 bases and J lost 5; bases outside the gene matches: 9. Germline V gene lookup returns CDR1 MNHEY and CDR2 SVGEGT. The CDR3, as DNA: TGTGCCAGCAGTTTTCTTGTTGGGACAGGGTATCAGCCCCAGCATTTT. Its protein product is CASSFLVGTGYQPQHF.

This clonotype has a count of ten or more. The V and J genes are TRBV12-3 or TRBV12-4 and TRBJ2-1; 9 bases are shared with TRBD1. Germline trimming cut 6 bases from V and 4 bases from J; bases unmatched to any gene: 7. This CDR3 contains 15 residues. The CDR3 nucleotides read TGTGCCAGCAGCCCCACAGGGGGCGCGTACAATGAGCAGTTCTTC. Translating it yields CASSPTGGAYNEQFF.

This clonotype was counted a few times. V is TRBV5-6 and J is TRBJ1-1; TRBD1 aligns across 9 bases. Germline values: CDR1 SGHDT, CDR2 YYEEEE. This CDR3 spans 15 amino acids. The V gene end was trimmed by 3 bases and the J gene end by 3 bases; junction bases not matched to a gene: 6. DNA of the CDR3: TGTGCCAGCAGCTCACAGGGGGCGCTGGACACTGAAGCTTTCTTT. Protein: CASSSQGALDTEAFF.

This clonotype was detected only a few times. V gene TRBV7-9 combines with J gene TRBJ1-1, with D perhaps TRBD1 (5 bases). This CDR3 is built from 16 residues. Trimming left V 10 bases short and J 4 bases short, with 25 bases between. Per the germline V gene, CDR1 is SEHNR and CDR2 is FQNEAQ (reference sequence). CDR3 DNA: TGTGCCATCTTGCAACAGGCCCGATCTGATGGCACTGAAGCTTTCTTT. This encodes CAILQQARSDGTEAFF.

A word on this clonotype: A much more abundant neighbour one base away suggests this may be a read error. J is TRBJ2-1 and V is TRBV10-3; either TRBD1 or TRBD2 may supply D (5 bases each). Per the germline V gene, CDR1 is ENHRY and CDR2 is SYGVKD. The CDR3 is 15 residues long. CDR3 in amino acids: CAIGDLWGSYNEQFF. The CDR3 DNA reads TGTGCCATCGGTGATTTGTGGGGGTCCTACAATGAGCAGTTCTTC.

V and J are TRBV27 and TRBJ2-3; TRBD2 matches at 10 bases. This CDR3 has 17 amino acids. CDR1 MNHEY and CDR2 SMNVEV come from the germline V gene (reference sequence). V trimming: 4 bases; J trimming: 1 base; junction bases outside the gene matches: 8. The CDR3 spells CASSSLAGAIGTDTQYF. The CDR3 DNA is TGTGCCAGCAGTTCCCTAGCGGGGGCCATTGGCACAGATACGCAGTATTTT.

The chain is built from TRBV5-4 and TRBJ2-3, with 10 nucleotides matching TRBD2. Germline CDR1 and CDR2: SGHNT and YYREEE (reference sequence). Trimming at V came to 2 bases and at J to 2 bases, leaving 11 bases not matched to a gene. The CDR3 sequence is 18 residues long. The CDR3 is CASSFPASGGTNTDTQYF. CDR3 sequence (DNA): TGTGCCAGCAGCTTCCCGGCTAGCGGGGGCACAAACACAGATACGCAGTATTTT. Full variable domain (outside the CDR3, taken from reference TRBV5-4 and TRBJ2-3): ETGVTQSPTHLIKTRGQQVTLRCSSQSGHNTVSWYQQALGQGPQFIFQYYREEENGRGNFPPRFSGLQFPNYSSELNVNALELDDSALYLCASSFPASGGTNTDTQYFGPGTRLTVL.

In its sample, this clonotype was seen a few times. This rearrangement joins TRBV19 to TRBJ1-1; D is possibly TRBD1 (5 bases). Germline lookup yields CDR1 LNHDA and CDR2 SQIVND (reference sequence). V was cut by 10 bases and J by 5 bases, with 26 bases left in between. This CDR3 spans 16 amino acids. In nucleotides, the CDR3 is TGTGCCACTACCGTATTTGGGGGGGGTACGAGAACTGAAGCTTTCTTT. Encoded protein: CATTVFGGGTRTEAFF.

The chain carries TRBV4-2 and TRBJ2-2; 8 bases are shared with TRBD2. Unmatched junction bases numbered 5, after V lost 2 bases and J lost 6 bases. The V gene's germline CDR1 is LGHNA and CDR2 YNFKEQ. This CDR3 is built from 15 residues. This CDR3 reads CASSQKRGYAGELFF. CDR3 coding DNA: TGTGCCAGCAGCCAAAAGCGGGGGTACGCCGGGGAGCTGTTTTTT.

The chain uses TRBV28 and TRBJ2-7; 7 bases match TRBD1. The CDR3 spans 16 residues. Per the germline V gene, CDR1 is MDHEN and CDR2 is SYDVKM. V dropped 3 bases and J dropped 4; count of bases not matched to a gene: 12. The DNA of the CDR3 is TGTGCCAGCAGTTTTCCTCACGACAGGGTGGTATACGAGCAGTACTTC. Protein: CASSFPHDRVVYEQYF.

The chain joins TRBV7-2 to TRBJ1-5; TRBD1 matches at 8 bases. Trimming cost V 2 bases and J 3 bases; bases outside gene matches: 6. CDR3 length equals 16 residues. The germline CDR1 and CDR2 sequences are SGHTA and FQGNSA. The CDR3 here is CASSLRDRIYNQPQHF. The CDR3 coding sequence is TGTGCCAGCAGCTTAAGGGACAGGATATACAATCAGCCCCAGCATTTT.

The sample holds a few counts of this clonotype. The chain carries TRBV12-5 and TRBJ1-2; weak D call: TRBD1 (5 bases). This CDR3 region has 12 residues. The V end lost 7 bases, the J end lost 6 bases, and 12 bases lay between the germline ends. Germline-derived CDR1 and CDR2 are LGHNT and FRNRAP. The CDR3 nucleotides read TGTGCTAGTGCCCAGGGCTTAAATGGCTACACCTTC. Amino acid sequence: CASAQGLNGYTF. Looking up the rest from reference TRBV12-5 and TRBJ1-2 gives the full variable domain: DARVTQTPRHKVTEMGQEVTMRCQPILGHNTVFWYRQTMMQGLELLAYFRNRAPLDDSGMPKDRFSAEMPDATLATLKIQPSEPRDSAVYFCASAQGLNGYTFGSGTRLTVV.

This rearrangement joins TRBV27 to TRBJ2-1, with 7 bases identical to TRBD1. CDR3 length equals 14 residues. Germline V gene data show CDR1 as MNHEY and CDR2 as SMNVEV (reference sequence). V shed 2 bases, J shed 5 bases, and the junction held 3 bases outside the gene matches. CDR3 coding DNA: TGTGCCAGCAGTTTACTGACAGGGCACAATGAGCAGTTCTTC. It yields the protein CASSLLTGHNEQFF.

Turning to this clonotype: It may be a read error: a sequence one base away is much more abundant. V gene TRBV19 combines with J gene TRBJ2-1, with D possibly matching TRBD2 (5 bases). V was clipped by 7 bases and J by 14 bases, with 18 bases between them. Germline CDR1 LNHDA, CDR2 SQIVND (reference sequence). The CDR3 has 12 residues. CDR3 protein: CASTGSYHEKFF. The CDR3 DNA reads as TGTGCCAGTACGGGGTCATACCACGAGAAGTTCTTC. Full variable domain (missing parts from reference TRBV19 and TRBJ2-1): DGGITQSPKYLFRKEGQNVTLSCEQNLNHDAMYWYRQDPGQGLRLIYYSQIVNDFQKGDIAEGYSVSREKKESFPLTVTSAQKNPTAFYLCASTGSYHEKFFGPGTRLTVL.

The CDR3 sequence is CASSLNRVPDSPLHF. The CDR3, as DNA: TGTGCCAGCAGCTTAAACAGGGTCCCGGATTCACCCCTCCACTTT. This sequence joins TRBV7-2 and TRBJ1-6; the D gene is possibly TRBD1 (6 bases). The CDR3 contains 15 residues. Per germline, CDR1 SGHTA and CDR2 FQGNSA. V lost 2 bases and J 8 bases, leaving 13 bases between the germline ends. The variable domain in full, with the rest retrieved from reference TRBV7-2 and TRBJ1-6, is GAGVSQSPSNKVTEKGKDVELRCDPISGHTALYWYRQSLGQGLEFLIYFQGNSAPDKSGLPSDRFSAERTGGSVSTLTIQRTQQEDSAVYLCASSLNRVPDSPLHFGNGTRLTVT.

This chain uses TRBV6-2 or TRBV6-3 with TRBJ2-3; TRBD1 matches 7 bases. The CDR3 spans 15 residues. Germline V CDR1 and CDR2: MNHEY, SVGEGT. V lost 4 bases to trimming and J lost 4 bases; unmatched junction nucleotides: 8. The CDR3 loop is CASSSPSGGPDTQYF. The CDR3, as DNA: TGTGCCAGCAGTTCCCCCTCAGGGGGTCCAGATACGCAGTATTTT.

The chain is built from TRBV29-1 and TRBJ1-5; D remains unclear. The CDR3 runs to 15 residues. With 4 bases removed from V and 0 bases from J, the gap between germline ends came to 13 bases. Germline V gene sequence: CDR1 SQVTM, CDR2 ANQGSEA. CDR3 DNA: TGCAGCGTTGGGGGAGGGAGAGATAGCAATCAGCCCCAGCATTTT. It translates to CSVGGGRDSNQPQHF.